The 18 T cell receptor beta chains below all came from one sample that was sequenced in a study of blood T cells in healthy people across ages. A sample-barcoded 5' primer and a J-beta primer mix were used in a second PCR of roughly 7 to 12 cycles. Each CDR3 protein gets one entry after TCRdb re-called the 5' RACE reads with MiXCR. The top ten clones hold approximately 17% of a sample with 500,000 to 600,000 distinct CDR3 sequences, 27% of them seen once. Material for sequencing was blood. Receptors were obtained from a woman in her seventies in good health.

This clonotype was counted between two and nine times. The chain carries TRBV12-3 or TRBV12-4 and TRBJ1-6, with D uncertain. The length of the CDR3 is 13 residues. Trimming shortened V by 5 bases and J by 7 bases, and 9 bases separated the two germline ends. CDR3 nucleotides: TGTGCCAGCAGTCCTAAAGAGAATTCACCCCTCCACTTT. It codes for CASSPKENSPLHF.

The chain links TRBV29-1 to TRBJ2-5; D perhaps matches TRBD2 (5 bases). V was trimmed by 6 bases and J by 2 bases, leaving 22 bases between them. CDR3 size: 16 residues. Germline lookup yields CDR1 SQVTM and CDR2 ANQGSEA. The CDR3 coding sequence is TGCAGCGTCGCCCTTCCGCGGGCAGCAGTTCAAGAGACCCAGTACTTC. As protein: CSVALPRAAVQETQYF.

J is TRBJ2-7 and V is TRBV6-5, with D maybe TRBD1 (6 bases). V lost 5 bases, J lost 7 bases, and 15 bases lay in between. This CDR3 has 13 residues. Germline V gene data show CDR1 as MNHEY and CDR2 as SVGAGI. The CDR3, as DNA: TGTGCCAGCAGTGAACCGGGACACAAGGAGCAGTACTTC. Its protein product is CASSEPGHKEQYF.

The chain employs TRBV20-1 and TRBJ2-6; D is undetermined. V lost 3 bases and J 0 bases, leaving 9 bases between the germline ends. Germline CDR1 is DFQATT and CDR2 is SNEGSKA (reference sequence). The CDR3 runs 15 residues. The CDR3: CSASRANSGANVLTF. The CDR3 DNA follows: TGCAGTGCTAGTAGGGCTAACTCTGGGGCCAACGTCCTGACTTTC.

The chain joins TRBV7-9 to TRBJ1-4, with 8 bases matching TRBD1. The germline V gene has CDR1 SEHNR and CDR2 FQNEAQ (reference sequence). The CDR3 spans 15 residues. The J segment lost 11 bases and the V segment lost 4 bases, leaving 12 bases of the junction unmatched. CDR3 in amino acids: CASSSSTGAGVKLFF. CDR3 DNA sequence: TGTGCCAGCAGCTCCTCGACAGGGGCGGGGGTGAAACTGTTTTTT.

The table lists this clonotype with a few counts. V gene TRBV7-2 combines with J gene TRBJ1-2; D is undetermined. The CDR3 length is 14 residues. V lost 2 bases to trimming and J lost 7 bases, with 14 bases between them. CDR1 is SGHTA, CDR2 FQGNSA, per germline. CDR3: CASSLWDVAGGYTF. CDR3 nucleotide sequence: TGTGCCAGCAGCTTATGGGATGTGGCAGGTGGCTACACCTTC.

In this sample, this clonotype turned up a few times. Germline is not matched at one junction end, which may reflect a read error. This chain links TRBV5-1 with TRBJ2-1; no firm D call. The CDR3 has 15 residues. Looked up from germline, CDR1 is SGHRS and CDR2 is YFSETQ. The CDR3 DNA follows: TGCGCCAGCAGCTTGATTTCAGGCTCCTCCAATGAGCAGTTCTTC. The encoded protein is CASSLISGSSNEQFF.

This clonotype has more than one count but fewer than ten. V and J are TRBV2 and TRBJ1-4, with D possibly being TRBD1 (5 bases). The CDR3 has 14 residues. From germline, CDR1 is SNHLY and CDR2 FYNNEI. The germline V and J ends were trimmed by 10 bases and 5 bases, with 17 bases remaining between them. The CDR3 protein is CAIPTDPGNEKLFF. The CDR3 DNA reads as TGTGCCATCCCGACGGACCCAGGGAATGAAAAACTGTTTTTT. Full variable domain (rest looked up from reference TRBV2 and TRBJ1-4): EPEVTQTPSHQVTQMGQEVILRCVPISNHLYFYWYRQILGQKVEFLVSFYNNEISEKSEIFDDQFSVERPDGSNFTLKIRSTKLEDSAMYFCAIPTDPGNEKLFFGSGTQLSVL.

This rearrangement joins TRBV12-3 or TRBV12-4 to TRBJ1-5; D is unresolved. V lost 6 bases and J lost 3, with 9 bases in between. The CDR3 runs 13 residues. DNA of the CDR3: TGTGCCAGCAGCAGGACGAACAATCAGCCCCAGCATTTT. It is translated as CASSRTNNQPQHF.

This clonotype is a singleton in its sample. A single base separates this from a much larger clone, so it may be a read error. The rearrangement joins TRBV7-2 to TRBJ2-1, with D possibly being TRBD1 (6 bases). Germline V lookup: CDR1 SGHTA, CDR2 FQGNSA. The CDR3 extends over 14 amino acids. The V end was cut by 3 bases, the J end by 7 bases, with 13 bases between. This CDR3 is CASSFRGRENEQFF. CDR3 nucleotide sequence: TGTGCCAGCAGCTTCAGGGGCAGGGAAAATGAGCAGTTCTTC.

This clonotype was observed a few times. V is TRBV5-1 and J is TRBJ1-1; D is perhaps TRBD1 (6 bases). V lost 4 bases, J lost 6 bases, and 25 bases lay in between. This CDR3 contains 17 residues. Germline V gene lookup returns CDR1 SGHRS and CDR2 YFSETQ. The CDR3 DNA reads TGCGCCAGCAGCCCGCGGACACCCCAACAGGGATCCCCTGAAGCTTTCTTT. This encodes CASSPRTPQQGSPEAFF.

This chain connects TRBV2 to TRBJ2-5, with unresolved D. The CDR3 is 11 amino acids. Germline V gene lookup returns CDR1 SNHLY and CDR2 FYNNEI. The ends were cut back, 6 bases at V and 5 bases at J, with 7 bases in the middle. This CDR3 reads CASRTSETQYF. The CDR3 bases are TGTGCCAGCAGGACTTCGGAGACCCAGTACTTC. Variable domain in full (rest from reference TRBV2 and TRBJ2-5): EPEVTQTPSHQVTQMGQEVILRCVPISNHLYFYWYRQILGQKVEFLVSFYNNEISEKSEIFDDQFSVERPDGSNFTLKIRSTKLEDSAMYFCASRTSETQYFGPGTRLLVL.

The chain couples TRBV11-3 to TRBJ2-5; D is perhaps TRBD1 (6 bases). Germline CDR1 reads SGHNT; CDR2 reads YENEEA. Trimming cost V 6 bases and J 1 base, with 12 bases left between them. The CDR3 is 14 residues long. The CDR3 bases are TGTGCCAGCAGTTTTAGGGGGACCCAAGAGACCCAGTACTTC. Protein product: CASSFRGTQETQYF.

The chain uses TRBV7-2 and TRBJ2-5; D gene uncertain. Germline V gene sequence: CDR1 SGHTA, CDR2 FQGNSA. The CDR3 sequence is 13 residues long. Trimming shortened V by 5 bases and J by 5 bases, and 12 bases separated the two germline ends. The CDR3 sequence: CASSPDLRETQYF. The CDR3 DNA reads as TGTGCCAGCAGCCCGGACCTACGGGAGACCCAGTACTTC.

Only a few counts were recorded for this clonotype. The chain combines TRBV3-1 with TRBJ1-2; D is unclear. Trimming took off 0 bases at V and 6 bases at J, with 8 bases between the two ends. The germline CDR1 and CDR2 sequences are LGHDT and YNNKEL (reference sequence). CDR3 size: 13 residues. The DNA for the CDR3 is TGTGCCAGCAGCCAAGAAGAAGGGAATGGCTACACCTTC. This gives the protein CASSQEEGNGYTF.

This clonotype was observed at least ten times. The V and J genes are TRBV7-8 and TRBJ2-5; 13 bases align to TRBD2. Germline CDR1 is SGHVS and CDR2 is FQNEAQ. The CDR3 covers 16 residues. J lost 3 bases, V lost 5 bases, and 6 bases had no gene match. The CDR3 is CASSPYTSGGEETQYF. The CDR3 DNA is TGTGCCAGCAGCCCCTATACTAGCGGGGGGGAAGAGACCCAGTACTTC.

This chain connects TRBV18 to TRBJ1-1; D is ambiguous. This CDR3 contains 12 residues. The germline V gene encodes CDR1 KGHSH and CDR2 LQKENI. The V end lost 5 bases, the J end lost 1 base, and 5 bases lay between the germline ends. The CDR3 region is CASSLQNTEAFF. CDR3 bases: TGTGCCAGCTCATTACAGAACACTGAAGCTTTCTTT.

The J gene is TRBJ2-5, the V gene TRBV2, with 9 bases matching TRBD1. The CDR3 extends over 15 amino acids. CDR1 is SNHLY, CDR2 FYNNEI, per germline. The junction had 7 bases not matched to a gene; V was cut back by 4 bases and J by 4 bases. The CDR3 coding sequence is TGTGCCAGCAGTGCTCATAGGACAGGGGCAGAGACCCAGTACTTC. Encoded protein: CASSAHRTGAETQYF.